Below are 26 T cell receptor beta chains sequenced from a single sample in a study of blood T cell repertoires in COVID-19. The data were produced by immunoSEQ multiplex PCR, yet TCRdb's version contains in-frame clones alone and is incomplete. The sample includes around 290,000 clones, 75% to 95% of them seen just once. Source material: PBMCs or T cells enriched from blood (not recorded which). These TCRs come from a woman aged 25 to 39 who had recovered from COVID-19.

The V gene is TRBV18, the J gene TRBJ1-2; weak D call: TRBD1 (6 bases). This CDR3 is built from 15 residues. The V end was cut by 0 bases, the J end by 8 bases, with 16 bases between. Germline V gene data show CDR1 as KGHSH and CDR2 as LQKENI. CDR3 amino acids: CASSPPVSGVKGYTF. Written as DNA, the CDR3 is TGTGCCAGCTCACCACCAGTTTCAGGGGTCAAAGGCTACACCTTC. The full variable domain, in which reference TRBV18 and TRBJ1-2 provide the parts outside the CDR3, is NAGVMQNPRHLVRRRGQEARLRCSPMKGHSHVYWYRQLPEEGLKFMVYLQKENIIDESGMPKERFSAEFPKEGPSILRIQQVVRGDSAAYFCASSPPVSGVKGYTFGSGTRLTVV.

The chain links TRBV28 to TRBJ1-2, with 9 bases matching TRBD1. V lost 6 bases, J lost 4 bases, and 6 bases stayed unmatched. The CDR3 consists of 14 residues. The germline gives CDR1 MDHEN, CDR2 SYDVKM. This CDR3 is CASSQDRGSYGYTF. For the CDR3, the DNA is TGTGCCAGCAGCCAGGACAGGGGTTCCTATGGCTACACCTTC.

The chain carries TRBV2 and TRBJ2-5; no clear D gene. Germline V gene sequence: CDR1 SNHLY, CDR2 FYNNEI. Trimming cost V 6 bases and J 0 bases, with 2 bases left between them. The CDR3 contains 11 residues. CDR3 sequence: CASSYQETQYF. Here the CDR3 DNA reads TGTGCCAGCAGCTACCAAGAGACCCAGTACTTC.

The chain is built from TRBV14 and TRBJ2-1, with 10 positions matching TRBD1. Germline V gene data show CDR1 as SGHDN and CDR2 as FVKESK. Germline trimming cut 3 bases from V and 7 bases from J; bases unmatched to any gene: 9. CDR3 size: 16 residues. The CDR3 DNA sequence: TGTGCCAGCAGCCACCAACCGGGACAGGGGTTAAATGAGCAGTTCTTC. This codes for CASSHQPGQGLNEQFF.

The rearrangement joins TRBV5-4 to TRBJ2-2, with TRBD1 identical over 8 bases. V lost 7 bases, J lost 7 bases, and 9 bases stayed unmatched. Germline CDR1 SGHNT, CDR2 YYREEE (reference sequence). This CDR3 is 14 amino acids long. The CDR3 loop reads CASRRQGNYGELFF. CDR3 nucleotides: TGTGCCAGCCGCCGACAGGGGAATTACGGGGAGCTGTTTTTT.

This sequence joins TRBV6-1 and TRBJ2-7; possibly TRBD2 for D (7 bases). The germline gives CDR1 MNHNS, CDR2 SASEGT. Trimming stripped 0 bases from V and 4 bases from J, with 22 bases between. CDR3 length: 18 residues. The CDR3, as DNA: TGTGCCAGCAGTGAAGCGGGACTCAATATAGGGGGGGTTTACGAGCAGTACTTC. Its protein is CASSEAGLNIGGVYEQYF.

The gene calls are TRBV10-1 and TRBJ2-7; 7 nucleotides align to TRBD1. The CDR3 has 16 amino acids. Germline CDR1 WNHNN, CDR2 SYGVQD (reference sequence). J was trimmed by 0 bases and V by 0 bases; bases with no gene match: 5. CDR3 DNA sequence: TGCGCCAGCAGTGAGTCGGTGGGGGACAGCTCCTACGAGCAGTACTTC. It codes for CASSESVGDSSYEQYF.

This chain uses TRBV7-9 with TRBJ2-1, with D hard to call. This CDR3 contains 11 residues. Deletions cut 3 bases from V and 10 bases from J, with 7 bases between. The germline V gene has CDR1 SEHNR and CDR2 FQNEAQ (reference sequence). CDR3 in DNA: TGTGCCAGCAGCTTCGGTGTAGAGCAGTTCTTC. This encodes CASSFGVEQFF.

The J gene is TRBJ2-1, the V gene TRBV2; maybe TRBD1 (7 bases). V lost 9 bases and J 1 base, leaving 19 bases between the germline ends. CDR1 and CDR2 (germline): SNHLY, FYNNEI. The CDR3 runs 16 residues. The CDR3 DNA is TGTGCCAGACAGACAGGGAGGTTAAGTTCCTACAATGAGCAGTTCTTC. Encoded protein: CARQTGRLSSYNEQFF.

The chain combines TRBV28 with TRBJ1-6; 7 nucleotides match TRBD1. Trimming removed 6 bases from V and 8 bases from J; junction bases left unmatched: 10. CDR3 length: 15 residues. CDR1 and CDR2 from the germline V gene are MDHEN and SYDVKM. The CDR3 loop reads CASRRATGLDSPLHF. In DNA, the CDR3 is TGTGCCAGCAGAAGGGCGACAGGGCTAGATTCACCCCTCCACTTT.

The chain employs TRBV25-1 and TRBJ1-1, with D possibly TRBD1 on 5 matching bases. CDR1 and CDR2 (germline): MGHDK, SYGVNS. The CDR3 runs to 13 residues. The V and J ends lost 5 bases and 4 bases respectively, with 11 bases between them. The CDR3 protein is CASSQLGGTEAFF. CDR3 in DNA: TGTGCCAGCAGTCAATTGGGGGGCACTGAAGCTTTCTTT.

The V gene is TRBV19, the J gene TRBJ2-3; TRBD2 aligns across 7 bases. V trimming: 4 bases; J trimming: 2 bases; junction bases outside the gene matches: 6. CDR1 and CDR2 from the germline V gene are LNHDA and SQIVND (reference sequence). This CDR3 region has 15 residues. CDR3 bases: TGTGCCAGTAGTAACCCCAAGCGGGACACAGATACGCAGTATTTT. Protein sequence: CASSNPKRDTDTQYF.

The J gene is TRBJ2-7, the V gene TRBV10-3, with 11 bases lining up with TRBD1. This CDR3 comprises 14 residues. Germline CDR1 reads ENHRY; CDR2 reads SYGVKD. The trim removed 2 bases at V and 3 bases at J, leaving 0 bases unmatched. The CDR3 is CAISEGTGGYEQYF. The CDR3 DNA reads TGTGCCATCAGTGAGGGGACAGGGGGCTACGAGCAGTACTTC.

This clone was counted between two and nine times. J is TRBJ1-5 and V is TRBV27, with D tentatively TRBD1 (5 bases). Deletions cut 5 bases from V and 2 bases from J, with 16 bases between. The germline V gene encodes CDR1 MNHEY and CDR2 SMNVEV (reference sequence). The CDR3 sequence is 16 residues long. CDR3: CASSPAPGGGNQPQHF. For the CDR3, the DNA is TGTGCCAGCAGTCCCGCCCCAGGAGGGGGCAATCAGCCCCAGCATTTT.

J is TRBJ1-4 and V is TRBV18, with 7 bases that match TRBD1. J gave up 8 bases and V 3 bases, and 6 bases lay outside the gene matches. Germline V gives CDR1 KGHSH, CDR2 LQKENI. CDR3 size: 14 residues. The CDR3 loop is CASSPRQGREKLFF. The CDR3 DNA sequence: TGTGCCAGCTCACCGAGACAGGGACGGGAAAAACTGTTTTTT.

This chain links TRBV7-2 with TRBJ2-6, with D possibly TRBD2 on 5 matching bases. The CDR3 loop spans 16 amino acids. The V and J ends lost 5 bases and 0 bases respectively, with 11 bases between them. The V gene's germline CDR1 is SGHTA and CDR2 FQGNSA. Here the CDR3 reads CASSLDYFSGANVLTF. DNA for the CDR3: TGTGCCAGCAGCCTCGACTATTTCTCTGGGGCCAACGTCCTGACTTTC.

The chain employs TRBV28 and TRBJ2-7; a possible D gene is TRBD1 (5 bases). The V gene lost 8 bases and the J gene lost 3 bases, with 8 bases spanning the gap. CDR1 MDHEN and CDR2 SYDVKM come from the germline V gene. This CDR3 contains 11 residues. CDR3 in amino acids: CASGAFYEQYF. Here the CDR3 DNA reads TGTGCCAGCGGGGCTTTCTACGAGCAGTACTTC.

J is TRBJ1-1 and V is TRBV30; no clear D gene. CDR1 and CDR2 (germline): GTSNPN, SVGIG (reference sequence). V lost 1 base and J lost 7, with 7 bases in between. The CDR3 has 11 residues. The CDR3 sequence is CAWSGGIEAFF. The CDR3 DNA reads as TGTGCCTGGAGTGGAGGTATTGAAGCTTTCTTT.

The chain combines TRBV4-3 with TRBJ2-7; 7 positions match TRBD2. In germline, CDR1 is LGHNA, CDR2 YSLEER. V gave up 0 bases and J gave up 5 bases; unmatched junction bases: 4. The CDR3 extends over 14 amino acids. DNA for the CDR3: TGCGCCAGCAGCCAAGATTTTGCGGGGGACGAGCAGTACTTC. It codes for CASSQDFAGDEQYF.

This rearrangement joins TRBV18 to TRBJ1-5; no firm D call. The CDR3 is 14 residues long. V was clipped by 3 bases and J by 4 bases, with 10 bases between them. Germline V gives CDR1 KGHSH, CDR2 LQKENI. The CDR3 bases are TGTGCCAGCTCACCGGAGTCTGCGAATCAGCCCCAGCATTTT. Residues: CASSPESANQPQHF.

The chain has TRBV4-3 and TRBJ2-1; 7 positions match TRBD2. The V segment lost 0 bases and the J segment 0 bases; nucleotides outside the gene matches: 5. CDR3 length: 17 amino acids. Germline CDR1 and CDR2: LGHNA and YSLEER. Here the CDR3 reads CASSQEGRTSSYNEQFF. In DNA, the CDR3 is TGCGCCAGCAGCCAAGAAGGGCGGACTAGCTCCTACAATGAGCAGTTCTTC.

This chain connects TRBV19 to TRBJ2-7, with 9 bases fitting TRBD2. Germline trimming cut 5 bases from V and 5 bases from J; bases unmatched to any gene: 10. The germline V gene encodes CDR1 LNHDA and CDR2 SQIVND (reference sequence). The CDR3 consists of 15 residues. The CDR3 spells CASSSGAGGPNEQYF. The CDR3 DNA is TGTGCCAGTAGTTCCGGGGCGGGAGGGCCCAACGAGCAGTACTTC.

The chain employs TRBV29-1 and TRBJ1-2; 9 bases line up with TRBD1. V was clipped by 6 bases and J by 3 bases; unmatched bases: 11. This CDR3 comprises 15 residues. Germline values: CDR1 SQVTM, CDR2 ANQGSEA. CDR3 coding DNA: TGCAGCGTCAGGGGACAGGGAAATCGGCACTATGGCTACACCTTC. Translation gives CSVRGQGNRHYGYTF.

A few counts support this clone. This chain connects TRBV7-2 to TRBJ1-2; D not resolved. The length of the CDR3 is 15 residues. Germline loops: CDR1 SGHTA, CDR2 FQGNSA. V lost 3 bases and J lost 4, with 15 bases in between. CDR3 in amino acids: CASSFNPMELYGYTF. CDR3 sequence (DNA): TGTGCCAGCAGCTTCAATCCCATGGAGCTCTATGGCTACACCTTC.

The chain uses TRBV6-5 and TRBJ1-1; possibly TRBD1 for D (6 bases). CDR3 length: 11 residues. Per the germline V gene, CDR1 is MNHEY and CDR2 is SVGAGI. Trimming removed 10 bases from V and 3 bases from J, with 9 bases in between. The CDR3 DNA follows: TGTGCCACCACAGGGTACACTGAAGCTTTCTTT. It codes for CATTGYTEAFF.

The J gene is TRBJ1-1, the V gene TRBV7-9; 10 nucleotides line up with TRBD1. Trimming cost V 5 bases and J 6 bases; bases outside gene matches: 12. The CDR3 has 16 residues. CDR1 SEHNR and CDR2 FQNEAQ come from the germline V gene (reference sequence). The CDR3 reads CASSPNAGTGEAEAFF. In DNA, the CDR3 is TGTGCCAGCAGCCCGAACGCCGGGACAGGGGAGGCTGAAGCTTTCTTT.